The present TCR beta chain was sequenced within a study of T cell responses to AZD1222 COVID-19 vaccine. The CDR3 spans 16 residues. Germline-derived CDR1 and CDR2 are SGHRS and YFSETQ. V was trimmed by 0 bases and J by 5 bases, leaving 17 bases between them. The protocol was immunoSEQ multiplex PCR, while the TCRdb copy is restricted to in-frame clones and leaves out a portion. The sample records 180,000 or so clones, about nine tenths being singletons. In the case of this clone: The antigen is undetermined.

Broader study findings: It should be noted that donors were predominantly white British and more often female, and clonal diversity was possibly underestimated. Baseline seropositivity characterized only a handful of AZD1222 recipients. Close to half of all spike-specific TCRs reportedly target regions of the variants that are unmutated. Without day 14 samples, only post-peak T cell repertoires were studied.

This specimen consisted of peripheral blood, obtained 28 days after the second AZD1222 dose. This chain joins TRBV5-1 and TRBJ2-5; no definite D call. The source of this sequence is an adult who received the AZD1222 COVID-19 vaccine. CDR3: CASSLGSSSTWETQYF. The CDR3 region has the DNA TGCGCCAGCAGCTTGGGCTCCTCCTCTACCTGGGAGACCCAGTACTTC.